This T cell receptor (beta chain) came from a study of shared clonotypes between healthy human individuals. Deletions cut 4 bases from V and 8 bases from J, with 15 bases between. Germline-derived CDR1 and CDR2 are KGHSH and LQKENI. CDR3 size: 14 residues. The donors, healthy adults who were HIV-negative, had experienced no recent acute infections or vaccinations. Some clones are missing from TCRdb's copy, which holds only in-frame ones; the method was immunoSEQ multiplex PCR. The data contain 2.5 million or so clones, 90% to 95% of them singletons. This TCR was sampled from a man aged 18-30 years in good health. The genes are TRBV18 and TRBJ1-3; D gene ambiguous. The sample was naive CD4+ T cells sorted from blood. The subset here: CD45RA+ positively selected. CDR3 residues: CASSLGRTGDTIYF. CDR3 in DNA: TGTGCCAGCTCACTAGGACGGACGGGAGACACCATATATTTT.